The 23 T cell receptor beta chains reported below all come from one sample, sequenced in a study of blood T cell repertoires in COVID-19. Sequencing was performed with immunoSEQ multiplex PCR; in TCRdb, only in-frame clones are kept and a portion is missing. The sample carries around 200,000 clones, about nine tenths recorded once. The sample was peripheral blood. These receptors all stem from a man aged 70 or older with acute or convalescent COVID-19.

This chain joins TRBV7-2 and TRBJ1-2, with a tentative D call TRBD1 (5 bases). Trimming shortened V by 3 bases and J by 6 bases, and 11 bases separated the two germline ends. CDR1 SGHTA and CDR2 FQGNSA come from the germline V gene. This CDR3 is built from 13 residues. The CDR3 DNA reads TGTGCCAGCAGCTTTTGGCAGGGTCATGGCTACACCTTC. It is translated as CASSFWQGHGYTF.

This clone was recorded a few times. The CDR3 sequence: CASRTDRGLYTEAFF. Here the CDR3 DNA reads TGTGCCAGCCGGACGGACAGGGGGCTCTACACTGAAGCTTTCTTT. The chain recombines TRBV19 with TRBJ1-1; 11 positions match TRBD1. This CDR3 is built from 15 residues. V was pared by 9 bases and J by 3 bases, with 9 bases of the junction left unmatched. CDR1 LNHDA and CDR2 SQIVND come from the germline V gene (reference sequence). The whole variable domain, remainder taken from reference TRBV19 and TRBJ1-1, is DGGITQSPKYLFRKEGQNVTLSCEQNLNHDAMYWYRQDPGQGLRLIYYSQIVNDFQKGDIAEGYSVSREKKESFPLTVTSAQKNPTAFYLCASRTDRGLYTEAFFGQGTRLTVV.

About this clone: The same CDR3 arises from other DNA sequences in this sample as well. The chain uses TRBV6-5 and TRBJ2-2, with D uncertain. CDR3 length: 14 amino acids. The germline CDR1 and CDR2 sequences are MNHEY and SVGAGI. Trimming pared 6 bases from V and 2 bases from J, leaving 10 bases between. CDR3 protein: CASSLQVNTGELFF. The CDR3 nucleotides read TGTGCCAGCAGCCTCCAGGTTAACACCGGGGAGCTGTTTTTT.

The rearrangement joins TRBV29-1 to TRBJ2-1; 10 bases agree with TRBD2. V trimming: 1 base; J trimming: 0 bases; junction bases outside the gene matches: 6. CDR3 length equals 17 residues. In germline, CDR1 is SQVTM, CDR2 ANQGSEA. The CDR3, as DNA: TGCAGCGTTGAAGGGACTAGCGGAGGGGGCTCCTACAATGAGCAGTTCTTC. It yields the protein CSVEGTSGGGSYNEQFF.

There are many counts of this clone. The gene calls are TRBV11-2 and TRBJ2-7, with 8 bases identical to TRBD2. The CDR3 contains 16 residues. Germline V gives CDR1 SGHAT, CDR2 FQNNGV. The V and J ends lost 5 bases and 4 bases, in that order; junction bases with no gene match: 13. The CDR3 DNA sequence: TGTGCCAGCAGCGGCCCAGGCGGGGGGCCTTTTTACGAGCAGTACTTC. It encodes CASSGPGGGPFYEQYF.

This clone was observed a handful of times. DNA of the CDR3: TGTGCCAGCAGCCAGGGATTGGTTGGCTACACCTTC. It specifies CASSQGLVGYTF. V gene TRBV12-3 or TRBV12-4 combines with J gene TRBJ1-2; the D gene is possibly TRBD1 (5 bases). Trimming took 6 bases from V and 7 from J, leaving 12 bases between them. The CDR3 has 12 amino acids.

The chain links TRBV27 to TRBJ2-7; 9 bases agree with TRBD2. The CDR3 extends over 17 amino acids. With V trimmed by 3 bases and J by 0 bases, 9 bases remained unmatched. Germline V CDR1 and CDR2: MNHEY, SMNVEV (reference sequence). The CDR3 bases are TGTGCCAGCAGTTTTACCCGCGGGGGGGCGAGCTCCTACGAGCAGTACTTC. Its protein is CASSFTRGGASSYEQYF.

This chain links TRBV7-2 with TRBJ2-5; D gene ambiguous. The germline V gene encodes CDR1 SGHTA and CDR2 FQGNSA. The ends were cut back, 1 base at V and 1 base at J, with 10 bases in the middle. CDR3 length equals 15 residues. The CDR3 DNA reads TGTGCCAGCAGCTTAGGGGCAGCACTCCAAGAGACCCAGTACTTC. This codes for CASSLGAALQETQYF. Supplemented by reference TRBV7-2 and TRBJ2-5, the full variable domain reads GAGVSQSPSNKVTEKGKDVELRCDPISGHTALYWYRQSLGQGLEFLIYFQGNSAPDKSGLPSDRFSAERTGGSVSTLTIQRTQQEDSAVYLCASSLGAALQETQYFGPGTRLLVL.

The chain recombines TRBV9 with TRBJ1-1; TRBD1 matches at 8 bases. This CDR3 is built from 14 residues. With 0 bases clipped from V and 3 bases from J, the junction kept 1 base outside the gene matches. CDR1 and CDR2 (germline): SGDLS, YYNGEE. The CDR3 DNA is TGTGCCAGCAGCGTAGAGGGACAGGACACTGAAGCTTTCTTT. This sequence encodes CASSVEGQDTEAFF.

The V call is TRBV7-3, the J call TRBJ2-2; D gene uncertain. The CDR3 runs 15 residues. The germline V gene has CDR1 SGHTA and CDR2 FQGTGA. V was clipped by 2 bases and J by 4 bases, with 11 bases between them. For the CDR3, the DNA is TGTGCCAGCAGCTTACTGAGTCGCGGCACCGGGGAGCTGTTTTTT. Amino acid sequence: CASSLLSRGTGELFF.

This chain uses TRBV13 with TRBJ1-1; D might be TRBD1 (6 bases). Trimming took off 3 bases at V and 1 base at J, with 15 bases between the two ends. The CDR3 is 16 amino acids. Looked up from germline, CDR1 is PRHDT and CDR2 is FYEKMQ (reference sequence). The CDR3, as DNA: TGTGCCAGCAGCTTCTTCTTGACAGGCGGGAACACTGAAGCTTTCTTT. Encoded protein: CASSFFLTGGNTEAFF.

This clone was recorded only once. CDR3 sequence: CASSQVDRANTGELFF. Here the CDR3 DNA reads TGTGCCAGCAGCCAAGTCGACAGGGCGAACACCGGGGAGCTGTTTTTT. This chain uses TRBV4-2 with TRBJ2-2; 7 bases align to TRBD1. The CDR3 totals 16 residues. CDR1 and CDR2 (germline): LGHNA, YNFKEQ. With 1 base clipped from V and 0 bases from J, the junction kept 2 bases outside the gene matches.

The chain carries TRBV28 and TRBJ2-3; 11 positions match TRBD2. V dropped 5 bases and J dropped 3; count of bases not matched to a gene: 4. The CDR3 is made up of 15 amino acids. Germline V lookup: CDR1 MDHEN, CDR2 SYDVKM. The CDR3 coding sequence is TGTGCCAGCAGTCGGTGGACTAGCGGGACAGATACGCAGTATTTT. It codes for CASSRWTSGTDTQYF.

The chain is built from TRBV28 and TRBJ2-2, with 9 bases aligning to TRBD2. The CDR3 has 14 amino acids. Per the germline V gene, CDR1 is MDHEN and CDR2 is SYDVKM. The CDR3 sequence is CAAWRGGDTGELFF. DNA for the CDR3: TGTGCAGCGTGGCGGGGGGGCGACACCGGGGAGCTGTTTTTT.

The chain carries TRBV5-1 and TRBJ2-2; the match to TRBD1 covers 8 bases. The CDR3 covers 14 residues. V was pared by 7 bases and J by 5 bases, with 7 bases of the junction left unmatched. Germline CDR1 and CDR2: SGHRS and YFSETQ. This CDR3 is CASSRQGPTGELFF. The CDR3 nucleotides are TGCGCCAGCTCAAGACAGGGGCCAACCGGGGAGCTGTTTTTT.

The V call is TRBV7-2, the J call TRBJ2-3; TRBD2 is a possible D gene (5 bases). With 5 bases removed from V and 4 bases from J, the gap between germline ends came to 10 bases. The CDR3 contains 13 residues. CDR1 and CDR2 (germline): SGHTA, FQGNSA. In DNA, the CDR3 is TGTGCCAGCAGCGCACGGGGTGCAGATACGCAGTATTTT. Its protein is CASSARGADTQYF.

The gene calls are TRBV7-9 and TRBJ1-2; D may be TRBD1 (5 bases). CDR1 is SEHNR, CDR2 FQNEAQ, per germline (reference sequence). This CDR3 is built from 13 residues. V was shortened by 1 base and J by 6 bases, with 9 bases between the two germline ends. CDR3 loop: CASSLVGGNGYTF. CDR3 bases: TGTGCCAGCAGCTTAGTTGGGGGGAATGGCTACACCTTC.

J is TRBJ1-1 and V is TRBV19, with D possibly TRBD1 on 5 matching bases. This CDR3 contains 17 residues. Germline assignment: CDR1 LNHDA and CDR2 SQIVND (reference sequence). Trimming cost V 6 bases and J 0 bases, with 20 bases left between them. This CDR3 reads CASRPQRRGGVNTEAFF. In nucleotides, the CDR3 is TGTGCCAGTAGACCTCAGAGGAGGGGAGGGGTGAACACTGAAGCTTTCTTT.

This clone was detected a few times. The genes are TRBV7-6 and TRBJ1-4, with unresolved D. In germline, CDR1 is SGHVS, CDR2 FNYEAQ. The CDR3 covers 15 residues. The ends were cut back, 6 bases at V and 0 bases at J, with 11 bases in the middle. The CDR3 region is CASRSSVTTNEKLFF. The CDR3 DNA reads TGTGCCAGCAGGTCTTCAGTTACAACTAATGAAAAACTGTTTTTT. The full variable domain, with the rest looked up from reference TRBV7-6 and TRBJ1-4, is GAGVSQSPRYKVTKRGQDVALRCDPISGHVSLYWYRQALGQGPEFLTYFNYEAQQDKSGLPNDRFSAERPEGSISTLTIQRTEQRDSAMYRCASRSSVTTNEKLFFGSGTQLSVL.

The V call is TRBV30, the J call TRBJ2-5; perhaps TRBD2 as D (7 bases). Germline lookup yields CDR1 GTSNPN and CDR2 SVGIG (reference sequence). The length of the CDR3 is 13 residues. The V end lost 3 bases, the J end lost 9 bases, and 17 bases lay between the germline ends. The CDR3: CAWSAKGGAAQYF. The CDR3 DNA reads as TGTGCCTGGAGCGCTAAAGGGGGGGCGGCCCAGTACTTC.

This clone was found a few times. V and J are TRBV27 and TRBJ1-5; D not certain. CDR1 and CDR2 (germline): MNHEY, SMNVEV (reference sequence). Trimming cost V 4 bases and J 4 bases, with 14 bases left between them. This CDR3 is built from 15 residues. The CDR3 here is CASSSGWVANQPQHF. The CDR3 DNA sequence: TGTGCCAGCAGTTCCGGGTGGGTAGCAAATCAGCCCCAGCATTTT.

This clone was counted between two and nine times. V gene TRBV6-6 combines with J gene TRBJ1-4, with 8 bases matching TRBD1. This CDR3 comprises 15 residues. Looked up from germline, CDR1 is MNHNY and CDR2 is SVGAGI (reference sequence). The J segment lost 5 bases and the V segment lost 5 bases, leaving 7 bases of the junction unmatched. This chain's CDR3 is CASSPAGTGNEKLFF. The CDR3, as DNA: TGTGCCAGCAGTCCCGCCGGGACAGGCAATGAAAAACTGTTTTTT.

The rearrangement links TRBV7-2 to TRBJ2-7, with 7 nucleotides matching TRBD1. The junction had 0 bases not matched to a gene; V was cut back by 4 bases and J by 0 bases. The CDR3 has 13 residues. Germline CDR1 and CDR2: SGHTA and FQGNSA. The CDR3, as DNA: TGTGCCAGCAGCTGGGACAGCTCCTACGAGCAGTACTTC. Residues: CASSWDSSYEQYF.